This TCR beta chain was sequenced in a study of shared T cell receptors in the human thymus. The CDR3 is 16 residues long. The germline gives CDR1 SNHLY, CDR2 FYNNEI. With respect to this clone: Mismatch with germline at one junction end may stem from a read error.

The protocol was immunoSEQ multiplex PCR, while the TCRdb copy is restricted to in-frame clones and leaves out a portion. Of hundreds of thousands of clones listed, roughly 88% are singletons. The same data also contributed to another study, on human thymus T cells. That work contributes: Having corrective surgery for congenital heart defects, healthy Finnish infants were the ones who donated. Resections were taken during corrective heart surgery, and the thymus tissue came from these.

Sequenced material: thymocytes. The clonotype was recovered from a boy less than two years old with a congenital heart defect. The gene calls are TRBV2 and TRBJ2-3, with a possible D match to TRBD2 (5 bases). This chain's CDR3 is CASNERLAASTDTQYF. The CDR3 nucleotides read TGTGCCAGCAATGAAAGGCTAGCTGCTAGCACAGATACGCAGTATTTT.